The clone carrying this T cell receptor (beta chain) was seen a single time. Its antigen is not identified. The CDR3 length is 13 residues. Trimming took 4 bases from V and 3 from J, leaving 10 bases between them. Germline assignment: CDR1 SGHRS and CDR2 YFSETQ. TCRdb keeps only in-frame clones here, not all; method: immunoSEQ multiplex PCR. The sample yields more than 80,000 clones, 85% to 90% seen once. The data derive from a study of OX40 agonist ivuxolimab in advanced cancers. Study context: Patients were dosed intravenously with ivuxolimab at 0.01 to 10 mg/kg every 2 weeks. Those enrolled were 82.7% male, with a mean age of approximately 60 years and ages from roughly 20 to 90.

Findings and limits, study-wide: In CD8+ T cells, expanded clones were on average more numerous than in CD4+.

This rearrangement joins TRBV5-1 to TRBJ2-5; no firm D call. Source: CD4+ or CD8+ T cells sorted from blood, taken in a trial of the OX40 agonist ivuxolimab. The source is an adult with an advanced solid tumor such as melanoma, head and neck, liver or kidney cancer. The CDR3 DNA is TGCGCCAGCAGCAGTGTGGGCGAAGAGACCCAGTACTTC. Amino acids: CASSSVGEETQYF.